These T cell receptor beta chains were read from a single sample in a study of siplizumab effects on memory and regulatory T cells. Repertoires were generated with immunoSEQ multiplex PCR, while TCRdb's copy carries only in-frame clones and drops some. Of over 55,000 clones in the sample, roughly 85% were seen once. The sample comprised memory CD4+ T cells sorted from blood. These TCRs come from a human donor in good health. CDR3s include the opening cysteine and the closing phenylalanine or tryptophan. D genes are given only for firm matches. Rows give clone size only sometimes, using once, few, many, or a class for an expanded clone.

len	abundance	d_gene	v_gene	j_gene	CDR3aa	CDR3nt
14	NA	TRBD1	TRBV18	TRBJ1-2	CASSPADRGHGYTF	TGTGCCAGCTCACCCGCTGACAGGGGCCATGGCTACACCTTC
15	NA	TRBD1	TRBV5-1	TRBJ1-1	CASSPGDRDFTEAFF	TGCGCCAGCAGCCCCGGGGACAGGGATTTCACTGAAGCTTTCTTT
16	NA	TRBD2	TRBV6-5	TRBJ2-1	CASSYRTSGSYNEQFF	TGTGCCAGCAGTTACAGGACTAGCGGGAGCTACAATGAGCAGTTCTTC
12	NA	NA	TRBV29-1	TRBJ1-2	CSVAQNNYGYTF	TGCAGCGTTGCACAAAATAACTATGGCTACACCTTC
14	NA	NA	TRBV5-1	TRBJ2-3	CASSLSSGTDTQYF	TGCGCCAGCAGCTTGTCTAGCGGCACAGATACGCAGTATTTT
15	NA	NA	TRBV25-1	TRBJ2-2	CASSERGLNTGELFF	TGTGCCAGCAGTGAAAGGGGCCTGAACACCGGGGAGCTGTTTTTT
18	once	TRBD2	TRBV11-3	TRBJ2-1	CASSLASGTSGRGNEQFF	TGTGCCAGCAGCTTAGCTTCGGGGACTAGCGGGAGAGGAAATGAGCAGTTCTTC
14	NA	NA	TRBV15	TRBJ1-4	CATSRDWISEKLFF	TGTGCCACCAGCAGAGATTGGATCTCCGAAAAACTGTTTTTT
15	NA	NA	TRBV2	TRBJ1-2	CASSPPTGRPDGYTF	TGTGCCAGCAGCCCCCCTACAGGGAGGCCGGATGGCTACACCTTC
14	NA	TRBD1	TRBV6-1	TRBJ2-5	CASSEPGTGETQYF	TGTGCCAGCAGTGAACCCGGGACAGGGGAGACCCAGTACTTC
14	NA	NA	TRBV28	TRBJ2-5	CASSDGGRQETQYF	TGTGCCAGCAGTGACGGGGGGCGGCAAGAGACCCAGTACTTC
13	NA	NA	TRBV7-9	TRBJ1-2	CASSQQVDYGYTF	TGTGCCAGCAGCCAACAGGTCGACTATGGCTACACCTTC
14	NA	TRBD2	TRBV10-2	TRBJ2-1	CATLGLAGTNEQFF	TGCGCCACCCTGGGACTAGCGGGAACGAATGAGCAGTTCTTC
13	NA	NA	TRBV6-1	TRBJ2-3	CASLQGNTDTQYF	TGTGCCAGCCTTCAGGGAAACACAGATACGCAGTATTTT
15	few	NA	TRBV7-6	TRBJ2-4	CASSGPKGSKNIQYF	TGTGCCAGCAGCGGGCCCAAGGGATCCAAAAACATTCAGTACTTC
17	NA	TRBD2	TRBV7-3	TRBJ2-1	CASSLSPRAGGDNEQFF	TGTGCCAGCAGCTTATCCCCGAGAGCGGGAGGGGACAATGAGCAGTTCTTC
18	NA	NA	TRBV10-1	TRBJ2-7	CASSESSGRGGPLSEQYF	TGCGCCAGCAGTGAGAGCTCCGGACGGGGTGGCCCTCTGAGCGAGCAGTACTTC
12	NA	NA	TRBV18	TRBJ2-7	CASSPNGDEQYF	TGTGCCAGCTCACCAAACGGGGACGAGCAGTACTTC
14	NA	NA	TRBV11-2	TRBJ1-4	CASSSGTYSEKLFF	TGTGCCAGCAGCTCCGGGACCTACTCAGAAAAACTGTTTTTT
16	NA	TRBD1	TRBV5-6	TRBJ2-3	CASTSQGAILTDTQYF	TGTGCCAGCACCTCTCAGGGGGCAATACTCACAGATACGCAGTATTTT
15	NA	NA	TRBV6-1	TRBJ2-2	CASIPPKTDTGELFF	TGTGCCAGCATTCCCCCCAAGACGGACACCGGGGAGCTGTTTTTT
16	NA	NA	TRBV6-1	TRBJ2-7	CASSAKGLVISYEQYF	TGTGCCAGCAGTGCTAAGGGACTCGTAATATCCTACGAGCAGTACTTC
14	few	NA	TRBV19	TRBJ1-4	CASSSTDSNEKLFF	TGTGCCAGTAGTTCGACTGATTCTAATGAAAAACTGTTTTTT
15	few	TRBD2	TRBV6-6	TRBJ2-3	CASSWGGASADTQYF	TGTGCCAGCAGTTGGGGGGGAGCTAGTGCAGATACGCAGTATTTT
14	NA	NA	TRBV6-5	TRBJ1-2	CASSIDRRHYGYTF	TGTGCCAGCAGTATTGATAGACGCCACTATGGCTACACCTTC
18	NA	TRBD2	TRBV19	TRBJ2-2	CASSMVASGVTNTGELFF	TGTGCCAGTAGTATGGTGGCTAGCGGGGTTACGAACACCGGGGAGCTGTTTTTT
15	NA	TRBD1	TRBV5-5	TRBJ1-3	CASSLAGDSRNTIYF	TGTGCCAGCAGCTTGGCGGGGGACAGTCGAAACACCATATATTTT
15	few	NA	TRBV5-1	TRBJ2-3	CASTPSEGQTDTQYF	TGCGCCAGCACACCCTCCGAGGGCCAGACAGATACGCAGTATTTT
15	once	TRBD1	TRBV27	TRBJ2-4	CASSLGTDGKNIQYF	TGTGCCAGCAGTCTGGGGACAGACGGCAAAAACATTCAGTACTTC
15	NA	TRBD1	TRBV4-1	TRBJ2-7	CASSRSGQGTDEQYF	TGCGCCAGCAGTCGTTCCGGACAGGGAACCGACGAGCAGTACTTC
17	NA	TRBD2	TRBV19	TRBJ2-1	CASSTGTSGGSNNEQFF	TGTGCCAGTAGTACCGGGACTAGCGGGGGGAGCAACAATGAGCAGTTCTTC
15	once	TRBD2	TRBV10-3	TRBJ2-2	CAITPGLANTGELFF	TGTGCCATCACCCCGGGACTAGCGAACACCGGGGAGCTGTTTTTT
14	NA	TRBD2	TRBV15	TRBJ2-7	CATSTRTSGYEQYF	TGTGCCACCAGCACCCGGACTAGCGGCTACGAGCAGTACTTC
15	NA	TRBD1	TRBV2	TRBJ2-7	CASRDTEQGWYEQYF	TGTGCCAGCAGGGACACCGAACAGGGGTGGTACGAGCAGTACTTC
18	NA	TRBD2	TRBV4-1	TRBJ2-2	CASSQGLFGLAYSGELFF	TGCGCCAGCAGCCAAGGGCTATTCGGACTAGCTTATTCCGGGGAGCTGTTTTTT
15	NA	NA	TRBV9	TRBJ1-2	CASSVAPSRTRGYTF	TGTGCCAGCAGCGTAGCGCCCTCTAGAACACGGGGCTACACCTTC
15	few	TRBD2	TRBV6-5	TRBJ2-1	CASTFSGGGYNEQFF	TGTGCCAGCACCTTTAGCGGGGGGGGCTACAATGAGCAGTTCTTC
15	NA	NA	TRBV27	TRBJ2-7	CASSREGGLGYEQYF	TGTGCCAGCAGTCGTGAGGGGGGGTTGGGTTACGAGCAGTACTTC
14	NA	TRBD2	TRBV5-1	TRBJ2-5	CASRRTSGEETQYF	TGCGCCAGCAGAAGGACTAGCGGGGAGGAGACCCAGTACTTC
15	few	NA	TRBV29-1	TRBJ1-2	CSVGETAEDRYGYTF	TGCAGCGTTGGAGAAACGGCAGAAGATAGGTATGGCTACACCTTC
19	NA	TRBD2	TRBV7-3	TRBJ2-3	CASSLSLAGPQPSTDTQYF	TGTGCCAGCAGCTTGTCACTAGCGGGACCCCAACCGAGCACAGATACGCAGTATTTT
15	few	NA	TRBV29-1	TRBJ2-2	CSVRGRNLRTGELFF	TGCAGCGTTCGGGGCAGGAACCTTAGGACCGGGGAGCTGTTTTTT
14	few	TRBD2	TRBV5-1	TRBJ2-3	CASTTSGATDTQYF	TGCGCCAGCACGACTAGCGGAGCCACAGATACGCAGTATTTT
10	NA	NA	TRBV29-1	TRBJ1-2	CSVEGGGYTF	TGCAGCGTGGAGGGGGGGGGCTACACCTTC
16	NA	NA	TRBV5-6	TRBJ2-5	CASTLYGGQNVETQYF	TGTGCCAGCACCCTCTACGGGGGTCAGAACGTGGAGACCCAGTACTTC
14	NA	NA	TRBV5-1	TRBJ1-1	CASSLGGKGTEAFF	TGCGCCAGCAGCTTGGGGGGTAAAGGAACTGAAGCTTTCTTT
13	few	TRBD2	TRBV9	TRBJ2-4	CASSAPGLAIQYF	TGTGCCAGCAGCGCACCAGGACTAGCCATTCAGTACTTC
14	NA	TRBD1	TRBV7-9	TRBJ1-5	CASSLGTGLQPQHF	TGTGCCAGCAGCTTAGGGACAGGGCTGCAGCCCCAGCATTTT
15	NA	TRBD2	TRBV19	TRBJ2-7	CASSMLAGGSYEQYF	TGTGCCAGTAGTATGCTAGCGGGGGGCTCCTACGAGCAGTACTTC
12	NA	NA	TRBV29-1	TRBJ1-1	CSVDRAVTEAFF	TGCAGCGTTGACAGGGCGGTCACTGAAGCTTTCTTT
13	NA	NA	TRBV6-1	TRBJ1-1	CASTWTANTEAFF	TGTGCCAGCACCTGGACAGCGAACACTGAAGCTTTCTTT
12	once	NA	TRBV18	TRBJ2-5	CASSSYQETQYF	TGTGCCAGCTCATCGTACCAAGAGACCCAGTACTTC
14	NA	TRBD1	TRBV6-5	TRBJ1-2	CASSYQGANYGYTF	TGTGCCAGCAGTTACCAGGGGGCGAACTATGGCTACACCTTC
16	NA	TRBD1	TRBV5-4	TRBJ2-5	CASSSNPQGGQETQYF	TGTGCCAGCAGCTCCAACCCACAGGGGGGCCAAGAGACCCAGTACTTC
13	NA	NA	TRBV18	TRBJ2-1	CASSPPARPEQFF	TGTGCCAGCTCACCCCCCGCCCGCCCCGAGCAGTTCTTC
15	NA	TRBD2	TRBV5-1	TRBJ2-7	CASRTTSGGIYEQYF	TGCGCCAGCAGGACCACTAGCGGGGGAATCTACGAGCAGTACTTC
15	NA	TRBD2	TRBV4-1	TRBJ2-5	CASSQDGTSVETQYF	TGCGCCAGCAGCCAAGACGGGACTAGTGTGGAGACCCAGTACTTC
18	few	TRBD2	TRBV7-6	TRBJ2-2	CASSLALASGANTGELFF	TGTGCCAGCAGCTTAGCTTTGGCTAGCGGGGCTAACACCGGGGAGCTGTTTTTT